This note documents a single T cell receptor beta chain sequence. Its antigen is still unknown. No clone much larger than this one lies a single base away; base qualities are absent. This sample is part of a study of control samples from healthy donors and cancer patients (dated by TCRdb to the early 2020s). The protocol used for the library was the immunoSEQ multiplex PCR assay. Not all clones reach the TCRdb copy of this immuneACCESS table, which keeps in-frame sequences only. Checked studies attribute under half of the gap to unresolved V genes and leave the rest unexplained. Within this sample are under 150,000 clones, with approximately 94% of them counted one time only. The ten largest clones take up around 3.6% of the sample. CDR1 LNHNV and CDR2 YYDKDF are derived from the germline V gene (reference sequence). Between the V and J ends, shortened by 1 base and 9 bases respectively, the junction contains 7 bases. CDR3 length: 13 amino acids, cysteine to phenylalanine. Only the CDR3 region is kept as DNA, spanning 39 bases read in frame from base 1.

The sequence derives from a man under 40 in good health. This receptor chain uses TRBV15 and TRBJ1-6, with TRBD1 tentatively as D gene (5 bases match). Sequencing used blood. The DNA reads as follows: TGTGCCACCAGCAGAGTTGGGGGTTCACCCCTCCACTTT. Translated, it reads CATSRVGGSPLHF.